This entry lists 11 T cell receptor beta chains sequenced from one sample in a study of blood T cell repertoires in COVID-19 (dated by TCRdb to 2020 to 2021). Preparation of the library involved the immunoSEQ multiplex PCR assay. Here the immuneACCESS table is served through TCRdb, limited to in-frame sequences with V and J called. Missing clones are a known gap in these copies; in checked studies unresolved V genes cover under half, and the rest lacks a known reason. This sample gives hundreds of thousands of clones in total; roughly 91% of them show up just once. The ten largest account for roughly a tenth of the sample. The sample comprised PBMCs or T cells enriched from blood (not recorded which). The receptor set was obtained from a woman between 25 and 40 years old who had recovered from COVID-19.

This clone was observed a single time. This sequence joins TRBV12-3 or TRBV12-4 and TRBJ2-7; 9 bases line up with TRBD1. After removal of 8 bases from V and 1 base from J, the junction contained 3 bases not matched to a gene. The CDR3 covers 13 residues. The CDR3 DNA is TGTGCCAGCGGACAGGGGAATTCCTACGAGCAGTACTTC. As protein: CASGQGNSYEQYF.

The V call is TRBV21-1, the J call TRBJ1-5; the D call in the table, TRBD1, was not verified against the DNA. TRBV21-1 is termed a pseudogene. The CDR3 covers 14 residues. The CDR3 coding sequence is TGTGCCAGCAGCCCATGGACAGGGGATCAGCCCCAGCATTTT. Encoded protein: CASSPWTGDQPQHF.

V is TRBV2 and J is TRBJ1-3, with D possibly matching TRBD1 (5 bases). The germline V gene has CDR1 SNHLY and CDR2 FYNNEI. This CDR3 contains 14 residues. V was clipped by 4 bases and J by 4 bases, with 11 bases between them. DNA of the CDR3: TGTGCCAGCAGTGTTAAGGGGTCGGGAAACACCATATATTTT. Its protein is CASSVKGSGNTIYF.

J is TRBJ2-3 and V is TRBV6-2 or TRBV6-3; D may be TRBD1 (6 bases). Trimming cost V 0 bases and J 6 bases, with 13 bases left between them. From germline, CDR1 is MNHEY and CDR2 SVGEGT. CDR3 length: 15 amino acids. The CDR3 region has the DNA TGTGCCAGCAGTTACTCGAACAGGGTTTGGGATACGCAGTATTTT. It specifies CASSYSNRVWDTQYF.

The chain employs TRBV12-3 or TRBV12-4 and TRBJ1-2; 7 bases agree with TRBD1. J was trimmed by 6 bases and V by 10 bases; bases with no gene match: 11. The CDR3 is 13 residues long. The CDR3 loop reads CATSRRQGDGYTF. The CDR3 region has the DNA TGTGCCACCAGCCGCCGACAGGGTGATGGCTACACCTTC.

The DNA of the CDR3 is TGTGCCAGCAGGAGGACAGGGAACACTGAAGCTTTCTTT. The encoded protein is CASRRTGNTEAFF. The genes are TRBV6-5 and TRBJ1-1; 7 nucleotides line up with TRBD1. Germline V lookup: CDR1 MNHEY, CDR2 SVGAGI. V was pared by 6 bases and J by 1 base, with 2 bases of the junction left unmatched. CDR3 size: 13 residues.

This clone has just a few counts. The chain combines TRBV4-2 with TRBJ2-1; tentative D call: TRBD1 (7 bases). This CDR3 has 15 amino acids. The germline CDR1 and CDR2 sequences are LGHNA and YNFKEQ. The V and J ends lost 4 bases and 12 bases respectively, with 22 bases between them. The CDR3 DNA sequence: TGTGCCAGCAGCCCCCTTTCCCACAGGGGAGGTGGGCAGTTCTTC. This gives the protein CASSPLSHRGGGQFF.

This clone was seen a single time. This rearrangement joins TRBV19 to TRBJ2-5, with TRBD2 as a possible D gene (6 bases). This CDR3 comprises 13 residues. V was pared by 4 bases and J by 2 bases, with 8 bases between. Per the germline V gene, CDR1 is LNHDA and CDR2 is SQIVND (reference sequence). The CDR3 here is CASSTGLQETQYF. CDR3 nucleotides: TGTGCCAGTAGTACGGGACTTCAAGAGACCCAGTACTTC.

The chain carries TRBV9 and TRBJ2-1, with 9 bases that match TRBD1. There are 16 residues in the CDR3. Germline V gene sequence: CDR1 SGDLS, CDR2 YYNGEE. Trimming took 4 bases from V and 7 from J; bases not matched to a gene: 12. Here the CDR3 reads CASSTKQGALLNEQFF. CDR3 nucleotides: TGTGCCAGCAGCACAAAACAGGGGGCGCTTTTAAATGAGCAGTTCTTC.

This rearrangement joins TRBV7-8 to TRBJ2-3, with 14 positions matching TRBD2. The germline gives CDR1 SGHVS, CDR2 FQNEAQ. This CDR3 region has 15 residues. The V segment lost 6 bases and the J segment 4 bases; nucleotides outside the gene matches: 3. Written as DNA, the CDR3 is TGTGCCAGCAGGGGACTAGCGGGAGTATCAGATACGCAGTATTTT. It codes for CASRGLAGVSDTQYF.

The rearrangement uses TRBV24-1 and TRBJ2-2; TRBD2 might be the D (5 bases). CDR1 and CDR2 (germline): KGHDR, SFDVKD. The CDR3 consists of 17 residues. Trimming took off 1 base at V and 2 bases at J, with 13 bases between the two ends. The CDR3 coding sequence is TGTGCCACCAGTGATTTTGGAGGCACTGAAAACACCGGGGAGCTGTTTTTT. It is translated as CATSDFGGTENTGELFF.